This TCR beta chain derives from a study of blood T cell repertoires in COVID-19. Libraries were prepared by immunoSEQ multiplex PCR; TCRdb keeps only in-frame clonotypes and omits some of them. The sample shows 500,000 or so clones, 75% to 90% of them seen only once. The V gene lost 1 base and the J gene lost 2 bases, with 6 bases spanning the gap. Germline V gene lookup returns CDR1 LGHDT and CDR2 YNNKEL (reference sequence). This CDR3 has 13 amino acids. The clonotype originates from a woman aged 18-30 years who had recovered from COVID-19. The V gene is TRBV3-1 (or the pseudogene TRBV3-2), the J gene TRBJ2-7; weak D call: TRBD2 (5 bases). The sequenced sample was PBMCs or T cells enriched from blood (not recorded which). The CDR3 sequence is CASSQGAAYEQYF. Written as DNA, the CDR3 is TGTGCCAGCAGCCAAGGAGCGGCCTACGAGCAGTACTTC.